Listed here is a single TCR beta chain. This CDR3 contains 13 residues. CDR1 is SNHLY and CDR2 is FYNNEI in the germline V gene. The V end was cut by 7 bases, the J end by 7 bases, with 16 bases between. The sample originates from a study of identical twins. A single record per CDR3 protein comes from TCRdb applying MiXCR to the 5' RACE reads. The sample lists 1.5 million to 2 million distinct CDR3 sequences; under 35% were seen once. This rearrangement joins TRBV2 to TRBJ1-1, with D perhaps matching TRBD1 (5 bases). This clonotype was obtained from a newborn girl in good health. What was sequenced was cord blood. CDR3 in amino acids: CASTVRVAGEAFF. The CDR3 nucleotides read TGTGCCAGCACCGTCAGGGTAGCTGGTGAAGCTTTCTTT.